What follows are 9 T cell receptor beta chains derived from one specimen sequenced in a study of memory CD4+ T cells and cytomegalovirus serostatus (dated by TCRdb to the late 2010s). Single viable CD3+CD4+CD8-CD45RO+ cells were sorted as memory CD4+ T cells on a FACSAria II. Library generation was performed with the immunoSEQ multiplex PCR assay. Not all clones reach the TCRdb copy of this immuneACCESS table, which keeps in-frame sequences only. Checked studies attribute under half of the gap to unresolved V genes and leave the rest unexplained. Recorded for this sample are under 55,000 clones; around 82% of them occurred a single time. 0.67% of the sample is taken by the ten largest. The sequenced material came from memory CD4+ T cells from blood. These receptor sequences come from an adult in good health and CMV-seronegative.

Only a few counts were recorded for this clone. The chain carries TRBV9 and TRBJ1-1, with D possibly TRBD1 on 5 matching bases. From germline, CDR1 is SGDLS and CDR2 YYNGEE. The CDR3 loop spans 15 amino acids. Deletions cut 6 bases from V and 0 bases from J, with 15 bases between. CDR3 bases: TGTGCCAGCACAGGGTCAGCCCGAATGAACACTGAAGCTTTCTTT. This translates into CASTGSARMNTEAFF.

The gene calls are TRBV30 and TRBJ2-7; 7 nucleotides agree with TRBD1. Germline loops: CDR1 GTSNPN, CDR2 SVGIG (reference sequence). V trimming: 2 bases; J trimming: 0 bases; junction bases outside the gene matches: 10. The CDR3 has 16 amino acids. The CDR3 sequence: CAWSSPGGFGSYEQYF. The CDR3 DNA sequence: TGTGCCTGGAGTTCACCAGGGGGTTTTGGCTCCTACGAGCAGTACTTC.

This clone was counted once. This chain links TRBV19 with TRBJ2-2, with no clear D. The germline CDR1 and CDR2 sequences are LNHDA and SQIVND (reference sequence). V lost 3 bases to trimming and J lost 2 bases, with 4 bases between them. The CDR3 is 13 amino acids. The CDR3 DNA reads TGTGCCAGTAGTATTGATAACACCGGGGAGCTGTTTTTT. Its translation is CASSIDNTGELFF.

The genes are TRBV7-8 and TRBJ2-7, with D tentatively TRBD2 (8 bases). V gave up 2 bases and J gave up 2 bases, with 22 bases separating them. From germline, CDR1 is SGHVS and CDR2 FQNEAQ. The CDR3 sequence is 18 residues long. CDR3 coding DNA: TGTGCCAGCAGCTTAAAGGTCGGGGGGGACAGCTTGCCCTACGAGCAGTACTTC. Translation gives CASSLKVGGDSLPYEQYF.

The chain combines TRBV11-2 with TRBJ2-2; 8 nucleotides agree with TRBD1. CDR1 is SGHAT, CDR2 FQNNGV, per germline. V lost 5 bases, J lost 6 bases, and 8 bases stayed unmatched. The CDR3 is 15 amino acids. The CDR3 DNA follows: TGTGCCAGCAGCCTCGGGACAGGTGCCGCCGGGGAGCTGTTTTTT. Amino acid sequence: CASSLGTGAAGELFF.

The chain combines TRBV6-6 with TRBJ2-1, with 8 positions matching TRBD1. The CDR3 contains 14 residues. Germline-derived CDR1 and CDR2 are MNHNY and SVGAGI (reference sequence). J lost 8 bases, V lost 0 bases, and 3 bases had no gene match. The CDR3 sequence is CASSYSDRGYEQFF. The CDR3 region has the DNA TGTGCCAGCAGTTACTCCGACAGGGGCTATGAGCAGTTCTTC.

The V gene is TRBV5-4, the J gene TRBJ2-2; no definite D call. Germline V lookup: CDR1 SGHNT, CDR2 YYREEE (reference sequence). The CDR3 has 13 residues. V was cut by 0 bases and J by 10 bases, with 10 bases left in between. The CDR3 protein is CASSLALASELFF. CDR3 bases: TGTGCCAGCAGCTTGGCTCTTGCTTCGGAGCTGTTTTTT.

This chain connects TRBV18 to TRBJ2-1; D call uncertain. This CDR3 region has 12 residues. The ends were cut back, 2 bases at V and 4 bases at J, with 3 bases in the middle. Germline V CDR1 and CDR2: KGHSH, LQKENI. CDR3 sequence reads: CASSPEYNEQFF. The CDR3 DNA reads as TGTGCCAGCTCACCAGAGTACAATGAGCAGTTCTTC. Full variable domain (missing parts from reference TRBV18 and TRBJ2-1): NAGVMQNPRHLVRRRGQEARLRCSPMKGHSHVYWYRQLPEEGLKFMVYLQKENIIDESGMPKERFSAEFPKEGPSILRIQQVVRGDSAAYFCASSPEYNEQFFGPGTRLTVL.

This clone is medium-sized in the sample. The chain links TRBV11-2 to TRBJ2-7, with 9 bases that match TRBD1. This CDR3 is 15 amino acids long. V shed 6 bases, J shed 2 bases, and the junction held 8 bases outside the gene matches. Germline assignment: CDR1 SGHAT and CDR2 FQNNGV. CDR3 sequence: CASSWGTGSTYEQYF. In DNA form, the CDR3 reads TGTGCCAGCAGTTGGGGGACAGGGAGCACCTACGAGCAGTACTTC.